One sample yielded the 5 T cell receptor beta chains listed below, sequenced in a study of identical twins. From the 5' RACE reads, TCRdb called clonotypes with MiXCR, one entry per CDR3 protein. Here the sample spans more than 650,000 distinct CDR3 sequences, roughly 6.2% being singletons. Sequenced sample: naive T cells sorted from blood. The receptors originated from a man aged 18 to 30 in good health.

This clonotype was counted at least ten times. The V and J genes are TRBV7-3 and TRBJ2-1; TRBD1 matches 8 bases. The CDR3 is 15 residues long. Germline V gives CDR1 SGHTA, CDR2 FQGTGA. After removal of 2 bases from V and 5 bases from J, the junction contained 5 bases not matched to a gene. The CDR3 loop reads CASSLGQGLHNEQFF. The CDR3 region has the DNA TGTGCCAGCAGCTTAGGACAGGGTCTTCACAATGAGCAGTTCTTC.

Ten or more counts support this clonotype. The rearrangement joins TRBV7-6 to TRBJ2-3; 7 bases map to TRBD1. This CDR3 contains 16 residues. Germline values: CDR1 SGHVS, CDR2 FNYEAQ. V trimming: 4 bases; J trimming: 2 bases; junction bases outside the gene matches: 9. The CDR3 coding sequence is TGTGCCAGCAGCTCCAGGACAGGACTTTTCACAGATACGCAGTATTTT. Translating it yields CASSSRTGLFTDTQYF.

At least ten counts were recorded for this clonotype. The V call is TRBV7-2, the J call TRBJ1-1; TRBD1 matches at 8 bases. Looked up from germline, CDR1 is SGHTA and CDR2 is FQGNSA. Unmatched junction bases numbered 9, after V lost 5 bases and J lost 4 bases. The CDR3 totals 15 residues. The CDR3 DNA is TGTGCCAGCAGCACCCGACAGGGGACGGGCACTGAAGCTTTCTTT. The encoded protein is CASSTRQGTGTEAFF.

The CDR3 is CASSRPLMNTEAFF. The CDR3 DNA reads as TGTGCCAGCAGCCGGCCCCTCATGAACACTGAAGCTTTCTTT. This rearrangement joins TRBV7-2 to TRBJ1-1; D gene unclear. This CDR3 comprises 14 residues. The germline V gene has CDR1 SGHTA and CDR2 FQGNSA. Between the trimmed V and J ends, which lost 5 bases and 0 bases, there was a span of 10 bases.

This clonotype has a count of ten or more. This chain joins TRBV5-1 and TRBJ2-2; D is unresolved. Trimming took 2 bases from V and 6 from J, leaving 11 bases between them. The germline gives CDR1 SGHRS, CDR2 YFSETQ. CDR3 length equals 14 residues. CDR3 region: CASSLPHAAGELFF. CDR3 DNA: TGCGCCAGCAGCTTACCCCACGCGGCCGGGGAGCTGTTTTTT.